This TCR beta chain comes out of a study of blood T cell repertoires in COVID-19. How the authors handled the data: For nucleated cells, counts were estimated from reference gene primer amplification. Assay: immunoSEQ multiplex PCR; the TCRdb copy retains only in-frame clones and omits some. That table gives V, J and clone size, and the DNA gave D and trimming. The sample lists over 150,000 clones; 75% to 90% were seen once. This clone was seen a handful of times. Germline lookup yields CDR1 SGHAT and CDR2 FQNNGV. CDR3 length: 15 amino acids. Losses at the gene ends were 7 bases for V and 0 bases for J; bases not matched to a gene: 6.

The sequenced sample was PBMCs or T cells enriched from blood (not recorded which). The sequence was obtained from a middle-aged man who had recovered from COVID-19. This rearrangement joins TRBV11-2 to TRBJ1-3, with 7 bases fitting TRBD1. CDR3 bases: TGTGCCAGCACCGAACAGGGGCGCTCTGGAAACACCATATATTTT. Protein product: CASTEQGRSGNTIYF.